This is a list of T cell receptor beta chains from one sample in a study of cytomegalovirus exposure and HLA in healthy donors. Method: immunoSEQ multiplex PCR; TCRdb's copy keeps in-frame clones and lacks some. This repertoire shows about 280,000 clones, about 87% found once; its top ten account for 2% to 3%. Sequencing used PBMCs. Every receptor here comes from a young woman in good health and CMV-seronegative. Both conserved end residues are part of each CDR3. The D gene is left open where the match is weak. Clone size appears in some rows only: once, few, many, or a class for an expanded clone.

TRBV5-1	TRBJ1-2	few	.	TGCGCCAGCAGCCTCGGGGACTATGGCTACACCTTC	CASSLGDYGYTF
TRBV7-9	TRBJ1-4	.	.	TGTTCCAGCAGCTCCCCGGGAAGGAGCCCAGAAAAACTGTTTTTT	CSSSSPGRSPEKLFF
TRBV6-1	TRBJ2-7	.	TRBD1	TGTGCCAGCAGTGAAGGGACAGGGGGCTCCTACGAGCAGTACTTC	CASSEGTGGSYEQYF
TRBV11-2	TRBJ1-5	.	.	TGTGCCAGCAGCTTAGATGGGGGGGTGGGTCAGCCCCAGCATTTT	CASSLDGGVGQPQHF
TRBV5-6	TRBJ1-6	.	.	TGTGCCAGCAGCTTGGAGTCCTATCGTAATTCACCCCTCCACTTT	CASSLESYRNSPLHF
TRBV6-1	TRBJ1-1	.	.	TGTGCCAGCAGTCAATGGCAGGAGGGCGCTGAAGCTTTCTTT	CASSQWQEGAEAFF
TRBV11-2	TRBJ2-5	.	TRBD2	TGTGCCAGCAGGGAACTAGCGGGGGGGCAAGAGACCCAGTACTTC	CASRELAGGQETQYF
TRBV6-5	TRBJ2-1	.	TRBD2	TGTGCCAGCAGTTCCGAGAGCGGGGGGTACAATGAGCAGTTCTTC	CASSSESGGYNEQFF
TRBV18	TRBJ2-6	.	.	TGTGCCAGCCTCGGAGACTCTGGGGCCAACGTCCTGACTTTC	CASLGDSGANVLTF
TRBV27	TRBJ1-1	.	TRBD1	TGTGCCAGCAGTACCCGGACAGGGCGACCCCTTGAAGCTTTCTTT	CASSTRTGRPLEAFF